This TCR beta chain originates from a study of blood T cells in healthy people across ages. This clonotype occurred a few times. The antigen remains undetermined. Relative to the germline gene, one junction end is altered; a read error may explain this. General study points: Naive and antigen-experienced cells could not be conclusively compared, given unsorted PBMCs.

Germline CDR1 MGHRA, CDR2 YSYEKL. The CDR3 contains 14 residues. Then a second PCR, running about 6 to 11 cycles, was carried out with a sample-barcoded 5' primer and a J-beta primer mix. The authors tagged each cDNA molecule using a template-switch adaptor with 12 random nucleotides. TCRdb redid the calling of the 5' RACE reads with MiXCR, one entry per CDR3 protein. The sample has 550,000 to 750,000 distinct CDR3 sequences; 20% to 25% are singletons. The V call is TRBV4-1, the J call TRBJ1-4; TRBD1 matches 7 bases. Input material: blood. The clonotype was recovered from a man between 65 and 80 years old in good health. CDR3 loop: CASSLTGSGEELFF. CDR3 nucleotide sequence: TGCGCCAGCAGCCTGACAGGGAGTGGTGAAGAACTGTTTTTT.